This entry lists 30 T cell receptor beta chains sequenced from one sample in a study of OX40 agonist ivuxolimab in advanced cancers. Clones were sequenced by immunoSEQ multiplex PCR, and TCRdb holds only the in-frame ones, with some missing. The sample carries 15,000 to 25,000 clones, nearly 70% recorded once. The sample here was CD4+ or CD8+ T cells sorted from blood, taken in a trial of the OX40 agonist ivuxolimab. The receptors come from an adult with an advanced solid tumor such as melanoma, head and neck, liver or kidney cancer.

The chain employs TRBV9 and TRBJ1-4, with D perhaps TRBD1 (5 bases). The V and J ends lost 4 bases and 3 bases respectively, with 16 bases between them. The CDR3 totals 16 residues. Germline assignment: CDR1 SGDLS and CDR2 YYNGEE. CDR3 nucleotides: TGTGCCAGCAGCTTGGGGGGTGGTGGGCCTAATGAAAAACTGTTTTTT. Its translation is CASSLGGGGPNEKLFF. Using reference TRBV9 and TRBJ1-4 for the parts outside the CDR3, the full variable domain is DSGVTQTPKHLITATGQRVTLRCSPRSGDLSVYWYQQSLDQGLQFLIQYYNGEERAKGNILERFSAQQFPDLHSELNLSSLELGDSALYFCASSLGGGGPNEKLFFGSGTQLSVL.

CDR3 coding DNA: TGTGCCAGCAAATCCGAGGGGAACAATGAGCAGTTCTTC. Amino acids: CASKSEGNNEQFF. The chain links TRBV11-3 to TRBJ2-1; D is perhaps TRBD1 or TRBD2 (5 bases each). Trimming stripped 7 bases from V and 5 bases from J, with 12 bases between. Germline values: CDR1 SGHNT, CDR2 YENEEA. The CDR3 sequence is 13 residues long.

V usage is TRBV9 and J usage is TRBJ2-1, with D possibly matching TRBD1 (6 bases). The CDR3 contains 14 residues. V was shortened by 7 bases and J by 0 bases, with 11 bases between the two germline ends. Germline V lookup: CDR1 SGDLS, CDR2 YYNGEE. This CDR3 is CASAQGSSYNEQFF. CDR3 coding DNA: TGTGCCAGCGCACAGGGAAGCTCCTACAATGAGCAGTTCTTC.

This clone was seen a handful of times. The rearrangement joins TRBV2 to TRBJ1-4; 7 bases map to TRBD1. The germline CDR1 and CDR2 sequences are SNHLY and FYNNEI. This CDR3 contains 15 residues. V trimming: 3 bases; J trimming: 7 bases; junction bases outside the gene matches: 8. CDR3 sequence (DNA): TGTGCCAGCAGTGACGTTACAGGGGAAATTGAAAAACTGTTTTTT. Translation gives CASSDVTGEIEKLFF.

The chain combines TRBV9 with TRBJ1-5; possibly TRBD1 for D (6 bases). Trimming took 0 bases from V and 5 from J, leaving 9 bases between them. CDR1 and CDR2 (germline): SGDLS, YYNGEE. The CDR3 extends over 14 amino acids. The CDR3 reads CASSVEDRYQPQHF. The CDR3 nucleotides read TGTGCCAGCAGCGTAGAGGACAGATATCAGCCCCAGCATTTT.

This rearrangement joins TRBV29-1 to TRBJ2-1; possibly TRBD1 or TRBD2 for D (6 bases each). Germline V gene sequence: CDR1 SQVTM, CDR2 ANQGSEA. The CDR3 has 14 residues. CDR3: CSAGGTFVYNEQFF. Written as DNA, the CDR3 is TGCAGTGCCGGGGGCACGTTTGTTTACAATGAGCAGTTCTTC.

This chain connects TRBV11-2 to TRBJ2-5; TRBD2 is a possible D gene (5 bases). CDR3 size: 12 residues. Looked up from germline, CDR1 is SGHAT and CDR2 is FQNNGV. Trimming took off 5 bases at V and 3 bases at J, with 7 bases between the two ends. The CDR3 nucleotides are TGTGCCAGCAGCGTCGGGGAAGAGACCCAGTACTTC. It encodes CASSVGEETQYF.

V and J are TRBV7-9 and TRBJ2-5; D remains unclear. Trimming took off 3 bases at V and 5 bases at J, with 10 bases between the two ends. CDR1 is SEHNR, CDR2 FQNEAQ, per germline (reference sequence). The CDR3 has 13 residues. This chain's CDR3 is CASSFSSGETQYF. The DNA for the CDR3 is TGTGCCAGCAGCTTTAGTAGTGGGGAGACCCAGTACTTC. Looking up the rest from reference TRBV7-9 and TRBJ2-5 gives the full variable domain: DTGVSQNPRHKITKRGQNVTFRCDPISEHNRLYWYRQTLGQGPEFLTYFQNEAQLEKSRLLSDRFSAERPKGSFSTLEIQRTEQGDSAMYLCASSFSSGETQYFGPGTRLLVL.

The chain has TRBV7-9 and TRBJ2-5; possibly TRBD1 for D (6 bases). Looked up from germline, CDR1 is SEHNR and CDR2 is FQNEAQ (reference sequence). The V gene lost 5 bases and the J gene lost 7 bases, with 14 bases spanning the gap. CDR3 length: 13 amino acids. In nucleotides, the CDR3 is TGTGCCAGCAGCCCAACAGGGTACGGGACCCAGTACTTC. Translating gives CASSPTGYGTQYF.

V usage is TRBV7-9 and J usage is TRBJ1-2; D might be TRBD1 (5 bases). The CDR3 has 14 amino acids. Germline CDR1 SEHNR, CDR2 FQNEAQ (reference sequence). V was trimmed by 1 base and J by 4 bases, leaving 10 bases between them. The CDR3, as DNA: TGTGCCAGCAGCTTAGTTGCAGGGTCCTATGGCTACACCTTC. This sequence encodes CASSLVAGSYGYTF.

The rearrangement links TRBV6-5 to TRBJ1-1; D may be TRBD1 (6 bases). Germline V lookup: CDR1 MNHEY, CDR2 SVGAGI. The CDR3 has 16 residues. V lost 0 bases and J 0 bases, leaving 11 bases between the germline ends. Here the CDR3 reads CASSYSKDSMNTEAFF. CDR3 DNA: TGTGCCAGCAGTTACTCGAAGGACAGCATGAACACTGAAGCTTTCTTT.

This chain connects TRBV19 to TRBJ1-5; D unresolved. The CDR3 spans 15 residues. The germline V and J ends were trimmed by 10 bases and 2 bases, with 18 bases remaining between them. Germline CDR1 LNHDA, CDR2 SQIVND (reference sequence). CDR3 coding DNA: TGTGCCACCTCGGTCGGGAGTAGGGGCAATCAGCCCCAGCATTTT. Its protein product is CATSVGSRGNQPQHF.

V is TRBV28 and J is TRBJ2-3; 7 bases agree with TRBD2. The CDR3 length is 18 residues. The germline gives CDR1 MDHEN, CDR2 SYDVKM. The V and J ends lost 6 bases and 2 bases, in that order; junction bases with no gene match: 17. The CDR3 sequence: CASSLEGTAGEATDTQYF. Written as DNA, the CDR3 is TGTGCCAGCAGCTTGGAAGGGACGGCGGGAGAGGCCACAGATACGCAGTATTTT.

Notes on this clone: This may be a read error, as it is one base from a much larger clone. This rearrangement joins TRBV11-1 to TRBJ2-7; no clear D. The CDR3 has 12 amino acids. Between the trimmed V and J ends, which lost 1 base and 3 bases, there was a span of 4 bases. Germline V gene sequence: CDR1 SGHAT, CDR2 FQDESV (reference sequence). The CDR3 loop reads CASSLGVYEQYF. The CDR3 DNA reads TGTGCCAGCAGCTTAGGGGTCTACGAGCAGTACTTC.

This chain links TRBV28 with TRBJ2-1; 9 bases match TRBD1. The V segment lost 8 bases and the J segment 8 bases; nucleotides outside the gene matches: 13. The germline V gene has CDR1 MDHEN and CDR2 SYDVKM. This CDR3 has 15 amino acids. The CDR3 DNA sequence: TGTGCCAGCGCCGATCAGGACAGGGGTACCGATGAGCAGTTCTTC. Protein product: CASADQDRGTDEQFF.

V gene TRBV10-3 combines with J gene TRBJ2-3; tentatively, D is TRBD1 (6 bases). V was cut by 11 bases and J by 2 bases, with 14 bases left in between. Per germline, CDR1 ENHRY and CDR2 SYGVKD. This CDR3 is 13 amino acids long. The chain's CDR3 is CAAKGDVTDTQYF. The CDR3 DNA reads TGTGCCGCCAAGGGGGATGTCACAGATACGCAGTATTTT.

The genes are TRBV6-1 and TRBJ1-2; 9 positions match TRBD1. Unmatched junction bases numbered 5, after V lost 5 bases and J lost 4 bases. The CDR3 covers 14 residues. Germline lookup yields CDR1 MNHNS and CDR2 SASEGT. CDR3 sequence: CASSPPTGGYGYTF. The CDR3 nucleotides are TGTGCCAGCAGTCCCCCGACAGGGGGCTATGGCTACACCTTC.

The chain uses TRBV27 and TRBJ2-3, with D uncertain. Germline CDR1 is MNHEY and CDR2 is SMNVEV (reference sequence). CDR3 length: 12 residues. V lost 6 bases and J 7 bases, leaving 11 bases between the germline ends. The CDR3 sequence: CASSPDQHTQYF. The CDR3 DNA sequence: TGTGCCAGCAGCCCGGACCAGCATACGCAGTATTTT.

V usage is TRBV6-5 and J usage is TRBJ1-2; tentative D call: TRBD1 (6 bases). The CDR3 contains 15 residues. Germline CDR1 reads MNHEY; CDR2 reads SVGAGI. V lost 0 bases, J lost 6 bases, and 14 bases lay in between. DNA of the CDR3: TGTGCCAGCAGTTACTCAAGAGGGGGGAGCGATGGCTACACCTTC. It yields the protein CASSYSRGGSDGYTF.

The chain links TRBV6-6 to TRBJ2-3; TRBD2 matches 11 bases. Germline V lookup: CDR1 MNHNY, CDR2 SVGAGI (reference sequence). This CDR3 has 13 residues. The V and J ends lost 6 bases and 4 bases, in that order; junction bases with no gene match: 0. CDR3 DNA sequence: TGTGCCAGCAGACTAGCGGGGGCAGATACGCAGTATTTT. Translating it yields CASRLAGADTQYF.

V is TRBV27 and J is TRBJ2-1, with TRBD2 identical over 16 bases. Trimming removed 5 bases from V and 10 bases from J; junction bases left unmatched: 5. Germline CDR1 MNHEY, CDR2 SMNVEV (reference sequence). This CDR3 is 15 amino acids long. CDR3 residues: CASSPGTSGRVEQFF. CDR3 coding DNA: TGTGCCAGCAGTCCCGGGACTAGCGGGAGGGTGGAGCAGTTCTTC.

This chain connects TRBV11-3 to TRBJ2-7; D tentatively fits TRBD1 or TRBD2 (5 bases each). The CDR3 is 13 amino acids. Germline V gene data show CDR1 as SGHNT and CDR2 as YENEEA. Deletions cut 5 bases from V and 9 bases from J, with 17 bases between. CDR3 protein: CASSRDLGERQYF. The CDR3 DNA reads TGTGCCAGCAGCCGGGACCTAGGGGAAAGGCAGTACTTC.

This clone has more than one count but fewer than ten. The chain uses TRBV27 and TRBJ2-3; 15 nucleotides match TRBD2. CDR3 length equals 18 residues. Germline loops: CDR1 MNHEY, CDR2 SMNVEV (reference sequence). Trimming at V came to 5 bases and at J to 2 bases, leaving 8 bases not matched to a gene. The CDR3 DNA follows: TGTGCCAGCAGTCCGCCGGGACTAGCGGGGGGAGACACAGATACGCAGTATTTT. Its translation: CASSPPGLAGGDTDTQYF.

The CDR3 nucleotides read TGTGCCAGCAGTTTAGGGACCACCTGGTACGAGCAGTACTTC. The encoded protein is CASSLGTTWYEQYF. This rearrangement joins TRBV27 to TRBJ2-7; D tentatively reads TRBD1 or TRBD2 (5 bases each). In germline, CDR1 is MNHEY, CDR2 SMNVEV (reference sequence). V lost 2 bases and J 4 bases, leaving 12 bases between the germline ends. The CDR3 totals 14 residues.

The V gene is TRBV19, the J gene TRBJ2-7, with D uncertain. V was clipped by 2 bases and J by 3 bases, with 17 bases between them. This CDR3 is 16 amino acids long. CDR1 is LNHDA and CDR2 is SQIVND in the germline V gene (reference sequence). The CDR3 DNA follows: TGTGCCAGTAGTATATACCGGACCACCCCCGGCTACGAGCAGTACTTC. Translated: CASSIYRTTPGYEQYF.

The V and J genes are TRBV5-1 and TRBJ2-1, with 8 bases that match TRBD2. In germline, CDR1 is SGHRS, CDR2 YFSETQ. The CDR3 loop spans 16 amino acids. The J segment lost 10 bases and the V segment lost 0 bases, leaving 12 bases of the junction unmatched. CDR3 sequence: CASSLGSGGLPTEQFF. The CDR3 bases are TGCGCCAGCAGCTTGGGAAGCGGGGGCCTCCCGACCGAGCAGTTCTTC.

The rearrangement joins TRBV19 to TRBJ2-1; D may match TRBD1 or TRBD2 (5 bases each). CDR3 length: 15 residues. Trimming shortened V by 4 bases and J by 0 bases, and 10 bases separated the two germline ends. The V gene's germline CDR1 is LNHDA and CDR2 SQIVND (reference sequence). The CDR3 nucleotides are TGTGCCAGTAGTAGGGACGGTAGCTCCTACAATGAGCAGTTCTTC. It specifies CASSRDGSSYNEQFF.

V is TRBV7-2 and J is TRBJ2-3, with D possibly being TRBD2 (7 bases). The CDR3 sequence is 18 residues long. Germline lookup yields CDR1 SGHTA and CDR2 FQGNSA. The ends were cut back, 5 bases at V and 6 bases at J, with 27 bases in the middle. CDR3 in DNA: TGTGCCAGCAGCGCCCTTTTTGGGGGGGCCGATGTAGGTGATACGCAGTATTTT. This translates into CASSALFGGADVGDTQYF.

The V and J genes are TRBV7-9 and TRBJ2-1; possible D gene TRBD1, 6 bases. The CDR3 has 15 amino acids. From germline, CDR1 is SEHNR and CDR2 FQNEAQ (reference sequence). V lost 5 bases to trimming and J lost 2 bases, with 13 bases between them. CDR3 DNA sequence: TGTGCCAGCAGCCCCTGGGGGCCGACCTACAATGAGCAGTTCTTC. Amino acid sequence: CASSPWGPTYNEQFF.

The V and J genes are TRBV27 and TRBJ2-1; 8 bases align to TRBD2. The length of the CDR3 is 14 residues. Germline V gene lookup returns CDR1 MNHEY and CDR2 SMNVEV (reference sequence). The V segment lost 2 bases and the J segment 10 bases; nucleotides outside the gene matches: 7. CDR3 region: CASSLELAAPEQFF. CDR3 nucleotide sequence: TGTGCCAGCAGTTTAGAACTAGCGGCACCCGAGCAGTTCTTC.